This T cell receptor beta chain stems from a study of cytomegalovirus exposure and HLA in healthy donors. Study conclusions and caveats: A later analysis linked a missense variant in DCLRE1C to the trimming of TCR beta V and J genes. A later analysis by the authors found several of the most significant clusters apparently linked to common viral pathogens. The study flagged about 160 TCR beta chains as cytomegalovirus-associated.

The donors comprised healthy bone marrow donors. 60 Vbeta and 13 Jbeta primers were used in PCR. Sequencing used immunoSEQ multiplex PCR; TCRdb keeps in-frame clones, though not all of them. The repertoire consists of over 30,000 clones, with 65% to 90% occurring once and the leading ten covering around 3.6%. This CDR3 has 13 residues. The germline gives CDR1 SGHTA, CDR2 FQGNSA. Trimming left V 1 base short and J 7 bases short, with 7 bases between. Notes on this clone: Its antigen is not identified.

Sequencing was done on a sample of PBMCs. The sequence was collected from a young woman in good health and CMV-seronegative. This sequence joins TRBV7-2 and TRBJ1-4, with D uncertain. The CDR3 DNA reads as TGTGCCAGCAGCTTAGGAGTGGTTGAAAAACTGTTTTTT. This encodes CASSLGVVEKLFF.